This T cell receptor beta chain was identified during a study of blood T cells in healthy people across ages. The CDR3 is 15 amino acids. Primed by a sample-barcoded 5' primer and a J-beta primer mix, a second PCR proceeded for roughly 7 to 12 cycles. TCRdb processed the 5' RACE reads anew with MiXCR; each CDR3 protein has one entry. The sample yields around 520,000 distinct CDR3 sequences, about 27% seen once. These same records also appear under a second study, on T cells of mothers and their children.

The chain has TRBV21-1 and TRBJ1-2. TRBV21-1 is flagged as a pseudogene. The receptor's source is a boy aged 2-15 years in good health. The specimen sequenced was blood. The CDR3 nucleotides read TGTGCCAGCAAAACCTCCCAGGCGATTAACTATGGCTACACCTTC. It is translated as CASKTSQAINYGYTF.